Reported below is one T cell receptor (beta chain). Germline V CDR1 and CDR2: LNHDA, SQIVND (reference sequence). Trimming removed 7 bases at V and 0 bases at J, with 15 bases between. CDR3 length: 15 residues. These data are taken from a study of blood T cell repertoires in COVID-19. Using immunoSEQ multiplex PCR, the repertoire was profiled, and TCRdb retains in-frame clones only, with some absent. The sample contains roughly 190,000 clones, 85% to 90% of which appear only once. This chain links TRBV19 with TRBJ1-1, with D maybe TRBD1 (6 bases). The TCR sequence derives from a woman in her fifties or sixties with COVID-19, enrolled during active disease. What was sequenced was peripheral blood. CDR3 DNA: TGTGCCAGTATGGGGTCAGGGGCCGTGAACACTGAAGCTTTCTTT. This gives the protein CASMGSGAVNTEAFF.